This TCR beta chain was profiled in a study of cytotoxic CD8 clonotypes in ibrutinib-treated CLL. Turning to the study itself: Within the patient group, roughly 12 were relapsed/refractory and about 15 treatment-naive, and 17 were IGHV unmutated. Responses comprised about 24 partial and 2 complete; at median approximately 68 months, 14 remained remitted and some 12 progressed.

This clone has a single count. Its antigen remains unidentified. The germline V gene has CDR1 MDHEN and CDR2 SYDVKM. This CDR3 spans 14 amino acids. V lost 7 bases and J lost 5; bases outside the gene matches: 10. Some clones are missing from TCRdb's copy, which holds only in-frame ones; the method was immunoSEQ multiplex PCR. The table lists 45,000 to 70,000 clones, approximately 52% of them singletons, with around 21% in the top ten. Study-wide findings and caveats: Clonality grew at ibrutinib response; at progression, it decreased back toward baseline. Baseline clonality exceeded age-matched healthy donors and tracked circulating CD8+ T-cell counts.

The sequenced sample was PBMCs, obtained after 24 months of ibrutinib treatment. The chain employs TRBV28 and TRBJ1-2; 7 bases map to TRBD1. The clonotype was recovered from a human donor with chronic lymphocytic leukemia. The CDR3, as DNA: TGTGCCAGCACCGCAGGGGGGGCATTTTATGGCTACACCTTC. Translation gives CASTAGGAFYGYTF.